This TCR beta chain was identified during a study of response to subunit inactivated influenza vaccine. General study points: Seasonal influenza vaccination, on each occasion, was suggested by the authors to recruit few new T cells.

As to this clonotype: Its antigen is not identified.

MiXCR, run by TCRdb on the RT-PCR reads, gives a single entry per CDR3 protein. The sample contains 250,000 to 350,000 distinct CDR3 sequences, 20% to 25% of which appear only once. The sequencing here drew on PBMCs from blood, taken 21 months after vaccination. This TCR was recovered from a man between 50 and 75 years old who received an inactivated influenza vaccine.

The chain's CDR3 is CASSSISGRTADTQYF. CDR3 sequence (DNA): TGCGCCAGCAGCTCGATTAGCGGGAGGACCGCAGATACGCAGTATTTT. The chain links TRBV5-1 to TRBJ2-3; TRBD2 agrees at 10 bases. V lost 3 bases and J lost 4; bases outside the gene matches: 8. The CDR3 extends over 16 amino acids. Germline V CDR1 and CDR2: SGHRS, YFSETQ. Looking up the rest from reference TRBV5-1 and TRBJ2-3 gives the full variable domain: KAGVTQTPRYLIKTRGQQVTLSCSPISGHRSVSWYQQTPGQGLQFLFEYFSETQRNKGNFPGRFSGRQFSNSRSEMNVSTLELGDSALYLCASSSISGRTADTQYFGPGTRLTVL.